The clone carrying this T cell receptor beta chain was detected once. What it binds is unknown. The data belong to a study of long-term antiretroviral therapy in people with HIV. As for the study in general: About a decade before 2015, the earliest samples were taken when ART was typically delayed. Findings and caveats of the study: The clones with expansion before ART were dominant in the repertoire at all time points.

Participants with HIV, all of them, were treated in the United States. Every sample had about 1-11 million cryopreserved PBMC in it before DNA extraction. The CDR3 covers 13 residues. The ends were cut back, 2 bases at V and 7 bases at J, with 11 bases in the middle. CDR1 and CDR2 from the germline V gene are SEHNR and FQNEAQ (reference sequence). Run at survey level, the immunoSEQ assay was version v3.0. Only in-frame clones appear in the TCRdb table, and some are missing; sequencing was by immunoSEQ multiplex PCR. The sample includes 30,000 to 40,000 clones, almost 97% of them seen just once. The clonotype comes from a young man with HIV. The chain has TRBV7-9 and TRBJ1-1, with D perhaps matching TRBD1 (5 bases). Specimen: unsorted PBMCs, collected 6.9 years after starting antiretroviral therapy. CDR3 sequence reads: CASSLMQGNEAFF. As DNA, the CDR3 is TGTGCCAGCAGCTTAATGCAGGGAAATGAAGCTTTCTTT.